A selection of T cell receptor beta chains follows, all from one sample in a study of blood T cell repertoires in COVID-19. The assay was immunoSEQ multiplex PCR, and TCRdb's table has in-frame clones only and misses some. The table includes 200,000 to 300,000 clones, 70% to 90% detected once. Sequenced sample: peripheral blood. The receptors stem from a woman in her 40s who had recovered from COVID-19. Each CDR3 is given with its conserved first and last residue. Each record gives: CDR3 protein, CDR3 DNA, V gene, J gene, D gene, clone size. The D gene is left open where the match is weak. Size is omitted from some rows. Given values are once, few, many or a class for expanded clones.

CDR3aa: CASSLGTGIDEQYF; CDR3nt: TGTGCCAGCAGCCTCGGGACAGGTATAGACGAGCAGTACTTC; v_gene: TRBV9; j_gene: TRBJ2-7; d_gene: TRBD1; abundance: few
CDR3aa: CASSPSRQYNEQFF; CDR3nt: TGTGCCAGCAGCCCAAGCCGACAGTACAATGAGCAGTTCTTC; v_gene: TRBV14; j_gene: TRBJ2-1; d_gene: NA; abundance: NA
CDR3aa: CASAQGGAGGNQPQHF; CDR3nt: TGTGCCAGCGCGCAAGGGGGGGCCGGGGGCAATCAGCCCCAGCATTTT; v_gene: TRBV28; j_gene: TRBJ1-5; d_gene: NA; abundance: once
CDR3aa: CASSVREGQGQETQYF; CDR3nt: TGTGCCAGCAGCGTCCGGGAGGGGCAGGGACAAGAGACCCAGTACTTC; v_gene: TRBV9; j_gene: TRBJ2-5; d_gene: TRBD2; abundance: NA
CDR3aa: CASSLGGQGPEKLFF; CDR3nt: TGCGCCAGCAGCTTGGGGGGACAGGGGCCTGAAAAACTGTTTTTT; v_gene: TRBV5-1; j_gene: TRBJ1-4; d_gene: TRBD1; abundance: NA
CDR3aa: CASSTGVIGDTQYF; CDR3nt: TGTGCCAGCAGCACCGGGGTTATTGGAGATACGCAGTATTTT; v_gene: TRBV5-8; j_gene: TRBJ2-3; d_gene: NA; abundance: NA
CDR3aa: CASIGRGTGELFF; CDR3nt: TGTGCCAGCATCGGGAGGGGCACCGGGGAGCTGTTTTTT; v_gene: TRBV6-5; j_gene: TRBJ2-2; d_gene: TRBD2; abundance: NA
CDR3aa: CASSGRGLRGYTF; CDR3nt: TGTGCCAGCAGTGGGAGGGGTCTAAGAGGCTACACCTTC; v_gene: TRBV27; j_gene: TRBJ1-2; d_gene: NA; abundance: once
CDR3aa: CAIRAGTGASYGYTF; CDR3nt: TGTGCCATCAGGGCCGGGACAGGGGCTTCCTATGGCTACACCTTC; v_gene: TRBV10-3; j_gene: TRBJ1-2; d_gene: TRBD1; abundance: NA
CDR3aa: CASSLSGQGGEKLFF; CDR3nt: TGTGCCAGCAGTTTGTCGGGGCAGGGAGGTGAAAAACTGTTTTTT; v_gene: TRBV27; j_gene: TRBJ1-4; d_gene: NA; abundance: NA
CDR3aa: CASSVPSGGALGGYTF; CDR3nt: TGTGCCAGCAGCGTCCCCTCGGGGGGCGCCCTAGGGGGCTACACCTTC; v_gene: TRBV9; j_gene: TRBJ1-2; d_gene: NA; abundance: NA
CDR3aa: CASSPSWGPGELFF; CDR3nt: TGTGCCAGCAGCCCCTCCTGGGGGCCCGGGGAGCTGTTTTTT; v_gene: TRBV7-2; j_gene: TRBJ2-2; d_gene: NA; abundance: NA
CDR3aa: CASSPQGTEAFF; CDR3nt: TGTGCCAGCAGCCCACAGGGGACTGAAGCTTTCTTT; v_gene: TRBV14; j_gene: TRBJ1-1; d_gene: TRBD1; abundance: NA
CDR3aa: CASSVGLSRETNEKLFF; CDR3nt: TGTGCCAGCAGCGTAGGTCTATCGAGGGAAACTAATGAAAAACTGTTTTTT; v_gene: TRBV9; j_gene: TRBJ1-4; d_gene: NA; abundance: NA